These 17 T cell receptor beta chains share one sample of origin, sequenced in a study of blood T cell repertoires in COVID-19. The data were produced by immunoSEQ multiplex PCR, yet TCRdb's version contains in-frame clones alone and is incomplete. This table holds 470,000 or so clones, 87% found once. The sequencing sample was made of PBMCs or T cells enriched from blood (not recorded which). These TCRs come from a woman aged 18-35 years with acute COVID-19.

This chain connects TRBV7-9 to TRBJ1-6; D call uncertain. The CDR3 spans 15 residues. In germline, CDR1 is SEHNR, CDR2 FQNEAQ (reference sequence). Trimming left V 5 bases short and J 8 bases short, with 16 bases between. In DNA, the CDR3 is TGTGCCAGCAGCGCCGCGGGGAATAGGGATTCACCCCTCCACTTT. Amino acid sequence: CASSAAGNRDSPLHF.

This clone is a singleton in its sample. V usage is TRBV2 and J usage is TRBJ2-7; D gene ambiguous. Germline-derived CDR1 and CDR2 are SNHLY and FYNNEI. This CDR3 region has 13 residues. V lost 4 bases, J lost 3 bases, and 10 bases lay in between. The CDR3 region has the DNA TGTGCCAGCAGTGTAGGAGAACTCTACGAGCAGTACTTC. Its translation: CASSVGELYEQYF.

V gene TRBV7-2 combines with J gene TRBJ1-5, with 12 bases identical to TRBD1. The V segment lost 6 bases and the J segment 7 bases; nucleotides outside the gene matches: 7. Looked up from germline, CDR1 is SGHTA and CDR2 is FQGNSA. The CDR3 has 15 residues. The CDR3 DNA sequence: TGTGCCAGCAGGGATGGGACAGGGGGCTCCCAGCCCCAGCATTTT. Translating it yields CASRDGTGGSQPQHF.

The chain has TRBV5-6 and TRBJ2-2; 9 bases map to TRBD1. V was clipped by 5 bases and J by 1 base; unmatched bases: 12. The germline CDR1 and CDR2 sequences are SGHDT and YYEEEE. This CDR3 has 18 residues. As DNA, the CDR3 is TGTGCCAGCAGAACGGGACAGGGCTCACTCGGGAACACCGGGGAGCTGTTTTTT. Protein: CASRTGQGSLGNTGELFF.

The chain carries TRBV4-2 and TRBJ2-3; 9 bases match TRBD2. CDR1 LGHNA and CDR2 YNFKEQ come from the germline V gene. The V and J ends lost 0 bases and 4 bases, in that order; junction bases with no gene match: 5. The CDR3 loop spans 16 amino acids. The CDR3 nucleotides are TGTGCCAGCAGCCAAGAGGTAGCGGGGGCCCCAGATACGCAGTATTTT. It translates to CASSQEVAGAPDTQYF.

The V gene is TRBV28, the J gene TRBJ2-7; TRBD2 agrees at 7 bases. The V gene's germline CDR1 is MDHEN and CDR2 SYDVKM. This CDR3 is built from 17 residues. V dropped 1 base and J dropped 0; count of bases not matched to a gene: 9. As DNA, the CDR3 is TGTGCCAGCAGTTTATTGGCGGGAGCCGGAAGCTCCTACGAGCAGTACTTC. Translating gives CASSLLAGAGSSYEQYF.

Remarks on this clone: Within the sample, other DNA sequences also encode this same CDR3. The genes are TRBV2 and TRBJ2-3; D gene ambiguous. The CDR3 extends over 12 amino acids. Looked up from germline, CDR1 is SNHLY and CDR2 is FYNNEI. V was pared by 4 bases and J by 3 bases, with 5 bases between. CDR3 DNA sequence: TGTGCCAGCAGTGCTAGTACAGATACGCAGTATTTT. It translates to CASSASTDTQYF.

The chain uses TRBV19 and TRBJ1-5, with 8 bases that match TRBD1. Germline CDR1 reads LNHDA; CDR2 reads SQIVND (reference sequence). The CDR3 consists of 15 residues. V trimming: 6 bases; J trimming: 4 bases; junction bases outside the gene matches: 8. The CDR3 region has the DNA TGTGCCAGTAGGACAGGACAGGGAAGGAATCAGCCCCAGCATTTT. Encoded protein: CASRTGQGRNQPQHF.

V usage is TRBV27 and J usage is TRBJ2-7; TRBD1 matches at 11 bases. Germline trimming cut 6 bases from V and 2 bases from J; bases unmatched to any gene: 6. Germline CDR1 and CDR2: MNHEY and SMNVEV (reference sequence). This CDR3 is built from 15 residues. The CDR3 region has the DNA TGTGCCAGCAGCGCCGGGACAGGGGGGGCCTACGAGCAGTACTTC. It yields the protein CASSAGTGGAYEQYF.

This sequence joins TRBV11-2 and TRBJ2-2; the match to TRBD2 covers 11 bases. From germline, CDR1 is SGHAT and CDR2 FQNNGV. The CDR3 has 19 residues. With V trimmed by 4 bases and J by 3 bases, 13 bases remained unmatched. Here the CDR3 reads CASSYKTSGARADTGELFF. In DNA form, the CDR3 reads TGTGCCAGCAGCTACAAGACTAGCGGGGCAAGGGCTGACACCGGGGAGCTGTTTTTT.

The chain carries TRBV9 and TRBJ1-2, with 9 positions matching TRBD1. Per the germline V gene, CDR1 is SGDLS and CDR2 is YYNGEE. Germline trimming cut 3 bases from V and 5 bases from J; bases unmatched to any gene: 8. The CDR3 consists of 15 residues. CDR3 nucleotides: TGTGCCAGCAGCGCTTGGGACAGGGTGGGATATGGCTACACCTTC. Encoded protein: CASSAWDRVGYGYTF.

The chain carries TRBV4-3 and TRBJ2-5; TRBD2 aligns across 8 bases. Unmatched junction bases numbered 8, after V lost 3 bases and J lost 5 bases. The CDR3 runs to 15 residues. Germline lookup yields CDR1 LGHNA and CDR2 YSLEER. CDR3 sequence (DNA): TGCGCCAGCAGCCATAGCGGGACCGAGTGGGAGACCCAGTACTTC. Its translation: CASSHSGTEWETQYF.

This clone came up once. The rearrangement joins TRBV2 to TRBJ1-5; D is possibly TRBD1 (5 bases). This CDR3 region has 14 residues. The germline V and J ends were trimmed by 3 bases and 5 bases, with 11 bases remaining between them. CDR1 SNHLY and CDR2 FYNNEI come from the germline V gene. The CDR3 DNA sequence: TGTGCCAGCAGTGATGCAGGGTCCCATCAGCCCCAGCATTTT. Translating it yields CASSDAGSHQPQHF.

The chain links TRBV9 to TRBJ2-3, with 7 nucleotides matching TRBD2. The germline gives CDR1 SGDLS, CDR2 YYNGEE. The CDR3 extends over 16 amino acids. After removal of 4 bases from V and 2 bases from J, the junction contained 10 bases not matched to a gene. As DNA, the CDR3 is TGTGCCAGCAGCCTTTTTGGGGGGGAGTTCACAGATACGCAGTATTTT. It codes for CASSLFGGEFTDTQYF.

This clone was observed once. The V and J genes are TRBV27 and TRBJ1-5, with TRBD1 matching 7 bases. The CDR3 spans 16 residues. With 5 bases clipped from V and 2 bases from J, the junction kept 9 bases outside the gene matches. Germline CDR1 and CDR2: MNHEY and SMNVEV (reference sequence). The CDR3 spells CASSPFTGTGNQPQHF. As DNA, the CDR3 is TGTGCCAGCAGTCCTTTCACCGGGACAGGCAATCAGCCCCAGCATTTT.

There are a few counts of this clone. V and J are TRBV15 and TRBJ1-4; D is uncertain. CDR3 length: 16 amino acids. V dropped 0 bases and J dropped 0 bases, with 8 bases sitting between them. Germline lookup yields CDR1 LNHNV and CDR2 YYDKDF (reference sequence). The CDR3 DNA is TGTGCCACCAGCAGAGATCCCCTTACAACTAATGAAAAACTGTTTTTT. This encodes CATSRDPLTTNEKLFF.

This chain joins TRBV7-2 and TRBJ2-7; TRBD2 matches at 10 bases. The V gene's germline CDR1 is SGHTA and CDR2 FQGNSA. The junction had 7 bases not matched to a gene; V was cut back by 7 bases and J by 4 bases. The CDR3 length is 14 residues. In DNA, the CDR3 is TGTGCCAGCAACACCCTAGCGGGAGAGTACGAGCAGTACTTC. This gives the protein CASNTLAGEYEQYF. The whole variable domain, filled in from reference TRBV7-2 and TRBJ2-7, reads GAGVSQSPSNKVTEKGKDVELRCDPISGHTALYWYRQSLGQGLEFLIYFQGNSAPDKSGLPSDRFSAERTGGSVSTLTIQRTQQEDSAVYLCASNTLAGEYEQYFGPGTRLTVT.